Following are 5 T cell receptor beta chains from one sample sequenced in a study of T cells after yellow fever vaccination. TCRdb reprocessed the 5' RACE reads via MiXCR and lists one record per CDR3 protein. The sample shows some 250,000 distinct CDR3 sequences, roughly 3.5% of them seen only once. Sequencing was performed on PBMCs, taken 15 days after the yellow fever booster vaccination. Receptors originate from a young man who received the YFV17D yellow fever vaccine.

This clonotype was detected many times. V is TRBV6-2 or TRBV6-3 and J is TRBJ1-1, with D uncertain. CDR1 and CDR2 (germline): MNHEY, SVGEGT. Between the trimmed V and J ends, which lost 6 bases and 5 bases, there was a span of 19 bases. CDR3 length: 15 amino acids. In DNA, the CDR3 is TGTGCCAGCAGGGATACCAGCGGGGTAGGGACTGAAGCTTTCTTT. Translation gives CASRDTSGVGTEAFF.

This clonotype showed up many times. The gene calls are TRBV5-1 and TRBJ2-1, with a tentative D call TRBD2 (6 bases). The CDR3 is 11 amino acids. With 3 bases removed from V and 9 bases from J, the gap between germline ends came to 7 bases. Germline V gene lookup returns CDR1 SGHRS and CDR2 YFSETQ. CDR3: CASSYGGEQFF. The CDR3 region has the DNA TGCGCCAGCAGCTACGGGGGTGAGCAGTTCTTC. Based on the CDR3 plus reference TRBV5-1 and TRBJ2-1, the full variable domain is KAGVTQTPRYLIKTRGQQVTLSCSPISGHRSVSWYQQTPGQGLQFLFEYFSETQRNKGNFPGRFSGRQFSNSRSEMNVSTLELGDSALYLCASSYGGEQFFGPGTRLTVL.

The chain has TRBV10-2 and TRBJ2-5; D not certain. There are 13 residues in the CDR3. CDR1 is WSHSY and CDR2 is SAAADI in the germline V gene. Trimming stripped 6 bases from V and 0 bases from J, with 8 bases between. CDR3 bases: TGCGCCAGCAGGAAGGTGGACCAAGAGACCCAGTACTTC. This translates into CASRKVDQETQYF.

This clonotype has at least ten counts. The CDR3 here is CASSLHFDEQFF. CDR3 sequence (DNA): TGTGCCAGCAGCCTCCACTTCGATGAGCAGTTCTTC. The chain has TRBV7-2 and TRBJ2-1, with no clear D. The CDR3 contains 12 residues. Trimming pared 5 bases from V and 8 bases from J, leaving 10 bases between. Germline V gene lookup returns CDR1 SGHTA and CDR2 FQGNSA.

At least ten counts were recorded for this clonotype. CDR3 loop: CASRFGGLWDTQYF. In nucleotides, the CDR3 is TGTGCCAGCAGATTCGGCGGGCTTTGGGATACGCAGTATTTT. The chain employs TRBV12-3 or TRBV12-4 and TRBJ2-3; D might be TRBD2 (5 bases). The CDR3 sequence is 14 residues long. Trimming left V 6 bases short and J 6 bases short, with 16 bases between.